The sequence of this T cell receptor (beta chain) was determined in a study of neurological immune-mediated disorders. This clonotype was counted ten times or more. TCRdb ran MiXCR on the 5' RACE reads and lists one entry per CDR3 protein. The sample lists fewer than 80,000 distinct CDR3 sequences, around 4.8% occurring once. Trimming removed 2 bases at V and 4 bases at J, with 12 bases between. There are 15 residues in the CDR3. Per the germline V gene, CDR1 is SGHRS and CDR2 is YFSETQ. This chain connects TRBV5-1 to TRBJ2-2, with D perhaps given as TRBD1 or TRBD2 (5 bases each). The sample taken for sequencing was PBMCs. The receptor was derived from a woman between 50 and 59 years old with multiple sclerosis. This chain's CDR3 is CASSFPGPPTGELFF. CDR3 coding DNA: TGCGCCAGCAGCTTCCCGGGGCCACCCACCGGGGAGCTGTTTTTT.